This passage covers 25 T cell receptor beta chains from one sample sequenced in a study of cytomegalovirus exposure and HLA in healthy donors. Method: immunoSEQ multiplex PCR; TCRdb's copy keeps in-frame clones and lacks some. The sample yields 110,000 to 150,000 clones, about 86% seen once. Sequenced material: PBMCs. The receptor source for this set is a woman under 30 in good health and CMV-seropositive.

The CDR3 reads CASSQALAPAGGNNEQFF. The CDR3 bases are TGCGCCAGCAGCCAAGCCCTCGCCCCAGCGGGGGGAAACAATGAGCAGTTCTTC. The chain recombines TRBV4-3 with TRBJ2-1; 9 nucleotides match TRBD2. The germline V gene has CDR1 LGHNA and CDR2 YSLEER. This CDR3 contains 18 residues. V gave up 1 base and J gave up 5 bases; unmatched junction bases: 12.

V and J are TRBV28 and TRBJ2-5, with 10 bases aligning to TRBD2. Germline loops: CDR1 MDHEN, CDR2 SYDVKM. The CDR3 totals 15 residues. V trimming: 2 bases; J trimming: 6 bases; junction bases outside the gene matches: 6. The CDR3 DNA reads TGTGCCAGCAGTTTACCTACTAGCGGGGCAAAGACCCAGTACTTC. Translation: CASSLPTSGAKTQYF. Using reference TRBV28 and TRBJ2-5 for the parts outside the CDR3, the full variable domain is DVKVTQSSRYLVKRTGEKVFLECVQDMDHENMFWYRQDPGLGLRLIYFSYDVKMKEKGDIPEGYSVSREKKERFSLILESASTNQTSMYLCASSLPTSGAKTQYFGPGTRLLVL.

The V gene is TRBV9, the J gene TRBJ2-7, with 14 bases identical to TRBD2. With 1 base clipped from V and 3 bases from J, the junction kept 15 bases outside the gene matches. This CDR3 region has 20 residues. Germline V CDR1 and CDR2: SGDLS, YYNGEE. The CDR3 spells CASSVLPGLAGVGVRYEQYF. Written as DNA, the CDR3 is TGTGCCAGCAGCGTACTCCCGGGACTAGCGGGAGTCGGAGTCCGCTACGAGCAGTACTTC.

The chain has TRBV5-6 and TRBJ1-2; no reliable D call. CDR3 length equals 15 residues. Germline V CDR1 and CDR2: SGHDT, YYEEEE. Deletions cut 5 bases from V and 3 bases from J, with 17 bases between. The CDR3 DNA follows: TGTGCCAGCAGTTATGTCTCGACCGGGGACTATGGCTACACCTTC. It is translated as CASSYVSTGDYGYTF.

This sequence joins TRBV2 and TRBJ2-5, with D uncertain. This CDR3 is built from 14 residues. Trimming cost V 1 base and J 4 bases, with 10 bases left between them. The V gene's germline CDR1 is SNHLY and CDR2 FYNNEI. The CDR3 spells CASSEGSSRETQYF. The CDR3 nucleotides read TGTGCCAGCAGTGAAGGAAGTAGCAGAGAGACCCAGTACTTC. The complete variable domain, with remaining parts taken from reference TRBV2 and TRBJ2-5, reads EPEVTQTPSHQVTQMGQEVILRCVPISNHLYFYWYRQILGQKVEFLVSFYNNEISEKSEIFDDQFSVERPDGSNFTLKIRSTKLEDSAMYFCASSEGSSRETQYFGPGTRLLVL.

The chain couples TRBV7-3 to TRBJ2-1, with 8 positions matching TRBD2. The CDR3 is 15 residues long. CDR1 SGHTA and CDR2 FQGTGA come from the germline V gene. Trimming took 2 bases from V and 9 from J; bases not matched to a gene: 9. The CDR3 here is CASSLRGLATGEQFF. CDR3 DNA sequence: TGTGCCAGCAGCTTACGAGGACTAGCAACGGGTGAGCAGTTCTTC. Drawing the rest from reference TRBV7-3 and TRBJ2-1, the complete variable domain is GAGVSQTPSNKVTEKGKYVELRCDPISGHTALYWYRQSLGQGPEFLIYFQGTGAADDSGLPNDRFFAVRPEGSVSTLKIQRTERGDSAVYLCASSLRGLATGEQFFGPGTRLTVL.

This chain connects TRBV28 to TRBJ2-1, with no clear D. This CDR3 is built from 15 residues. V was pared by 4 bases and J by 10 bases, with 20 bases between. Looked up from germline, CDR1 is MDHEN and CDR2 is SYDVKM. CDR3 sequence reads: CASSSQGDWRKEQFF. CDR3 coding DNA: TGTGCCAGCAGTTCCCAAGGTGATTGGAGAAAAGAGCAGTTCTTC.

The chain uses TRBV14 and TRBJ1-1; tentatively, D is TRBD1 (5 bases). V was shortened by 6 bases and J by 3 bases, with 8 bases between the two germline ends. Germline CDR1 reads SGHDN; CDR2 reads FVKESK. The CDR3 loop spans 12 amino acids. Here the CDR3 reads CASRTAYTEAFF. The CDR3 nucleotides are TGTGCCAGCAGGACAGCCTACACTGAAGCTTTCTTT.

This clone occurred once. The gene calls are TRBV6-5 and TRBJ1-5; D gene uncertain. The germline V and J ends were trimmed by 3 bases and 5 bases, with 8 bases remaining between them. The germline CDR1 and CDR2 sequences are MNHEY and SVGAGI. The CDR3 is 13 amino acids. CDR3 coding DNA: TGTGCCAGCAGTTATAATCGGGATCAGCCCCAGCATTTT. The encoded protein is CASSYNRDQPQHF.

The chain employs TRBV30 and TRBJ2-5; 8 bases are a match to TRBD2. Trimming removed 4 bases from V and 5 bases from J; junction bases left unmatched: 9. CDR1 is GTSNPN and CDR2 is SVGIG in the germline V gene (reference sequence). The CDR3 runs to 14 residues. CDR3 nucleotides: TGTGCCTGGACCCTCGGGGGGGCCCGGGAGACCCAGTACTTC. Translating it yields CAWTLGGARETQYF.

The chain has TRBV28 and TRBJ2-5, with D maybe TRBD2 (6 bases). The ends were cut back, 5 bases at V and 2 bases at J, with 15 bases in the middle. Germline-derived CDR1 and CDR2 are MDHEN and SYDVKM. The CDR3 spans 15 residues. CDR3 amino acids: CASSPPRGNQETQYF. Written as DNA, the CDR3 is TGTGCCAGCAGTCCCCCCCGGGGGAATCAAGAGACCCAGTACTTC.

V and J are TRBV4-1 and TRBJ2-7; 10 bases match TRBD1. This CDR3 region has 15 residues. V dropped 3 bases and J dropped 3; count of bases not matched to a gene: 5. Germline CDR1 is MGHRA and CDR2 is YSYEKL. This CDR3 reads CASSHSGQGGYEQYF. CDR3 in DNA: TGCGCCAGCAGCCATTCCGGACAGGGGGGCTACGAGCAGTACTTC.

This chain joins TRBV25-1 and TRBJ2-7; the D gene is possibly TRBD1 (5 bases). CDR1 MGHDK and CDR2 SYGVNS come from the germline V gene. Trimming took 1 base from V and 2 from J, leaving 9 bases between them. CDR3 length equals 14 residues. The CDR3 loop reads CASSEWGRTYEQYF. The CDR3 nucleotides read TGTGCCAGCAGTGAATGGGGCAGAACCTACGAGCAGTACTTC.

The rearrangement uses TRBV28 and TRBJ1-1; tentatively, D is TRBD1 (6 bases). Looked up from germline, CDR1 is MDHEN and CDR2 is SYDVKM. V lost 2 bases, J lost 0 bases, and 22 bases lay in between. This CDR3 is 19 amino acids long. CDR3: CASSLLSTTGLLLNTEAFF. CDR3 DNA sequence: TGTGCCAGCAGTTTACTTTCCACTACAGGGTTGTTATTGAACACTGAAGCTTTCTTT.

The V and J genes are TRBV4-2 and TRBJ2-7; TRBD2 matches at 9 bases. The germline CDR1 and CDR2 sequences are LGHNA and YNFKEQ. The V segment lost 4 bases and the J segment 3 bases; nucleotides outside the gene matches: 7. The CDR3 covers 15 residues. CDR3 DNA sequence: TGTGCCAGCAGCCCGTCTGCTAGCGGGGTCTACGAGCAGTACTTC. It translates to CASSPSASGVYEQYF.

The chain couples TRBV18 to TRBJ2-7; tentatively, D is TRBD2 (6 bases). The CDR3 is 18 amino acids. Trimming pared 4 bases from V and 2 bases from J, leaving 24 bases between. Germline V lookup: CDR1 KGHSH, CDR2 LQKENI. This CDR3 is CASSRSRDFYRPAYEQYF. The DNA of the CDR3 is TGTGCCAGCTCACGGTCCCGGGACTTTTACCGCCCCGCCTACGAGCAGTACTTC.

The chain links TRBV28 to TRBJ1-1, with D perhaps matching TRBD1 (5 bases). The germline V gene encodes CDR1 MDHEN and CDR2 SYDVKM. V was pared by 8 bases and J by 2 bases, with 15 bases between. The CDR3 covers 14 residues. The CDR3 bases are TGTGCCAGCGTTGCCCCAGGGACTAACACTGAAGCTTTCTTT. Residues: CASVAPGTNTEAFF.

The chain links TRBV30 to TRBJ1-1, with D perhaps matching TRBD1 (5 bases). The CDR3 is made up of 15 amino acids. CDR1 and CDR2 from the germline V gene are GTSNPN and SVGIG (reference sequence). V shed 3 bases and J shed 2 bases, with 16 bases lying between them. The CDR3: CAWSESAQGNTEAFF. In DNA, the CDR3 is TGTGCCTGGAGCGAATCCGCTCAGGGAAACACTGAAGCTTTCTTT.

About this clone: Other DNA sequences of this sample code for an identical CDR3. This chain uses TRBV28 with TRBJ2-7; no clear D gene. V dropped 1 base and J dropped 1 base, with 2 bases sitting between them. Germline CDR1 is MDHEN and CDR2 is SYDVKM. This CDR3 region has 12 residues. CDR3 loop: CASSLSSYEQYF. In DNA, the CDR3 is TGTGCCAGCAGTTTATCGTCCTACGAGCAGTACTTC.

This chain links TRBV6-1 with TRBJ2-7; 9 positions match TRBD2. This CDR3 spans 15 amino acids. Germline V lookup: CDR1 MNHNS, CDR2 SASEGT. V lost 3 bases and J lost 4; bases outside the gene matches: 7. CDR3 nucleotides: TGTGCCAGCAGTGATTGGAGCGGGAGGTGGTACGAGCAGTACTTC. It is translated as CASSDWSGRWYEQYF.

This clone occurred once. This chain joins TRBV5-4 and TRBJ2-3; D remains unclear. V was clipped by 1 base and J by 6 bases, with 18 bases between them. Germline values: CDR1 SGHNT, CDR2 YYREEE (reference sequence). CDR3 length: 16 amino acids. CDR3 loop: CASSLKLSTDGDTQYF. CDR3 sequence (DNA): TGTGCCAGCAGCTTGAAATTAAGCACCGACGGGGATACGCAGTATTTT. Using reference TRBV5-4 and TRBJ2-3 for the parts outside the CDR3, the full variable domain is ETGVTQSPTHLIKTRGQQVTLRCSSQSGHNTVSWYQQALGQGPQFIFQYYREEENGRGNFPPRFSGLQFPNYSSELNVNALELDDSALYLCASSLKLSTDGDTQYFGPGTRLTVL.

The V gene is TRBV28, the J gene TRBJ2-7; 8 bases map to TRBD2. The CDR3 is 13 residues long. In germline, CDR1 is MDHEN, CDR2 SYDVKM. Unmatched junction bases numbered 4, after V lost 6 bases and J lost 3 bases. Here the CDR3 DNA reads TGTGCCAGCAGCAGGGCGGGGGGCTACGAGCAGTACTTC. This gives the protein CASSRAGGYEQYF.

The V and J genes are TRBV27 and TRBJ1-1; possibly TRBD1 for D (6 bases). V shed 3 bases and J shed 5 bases, with 22 bases lying between them. The CDR3 is 17 residues long. The germline CDR1 and CDR2 sequences are MNHEY and SMNVEV (reference sequence). CDR3 nucleotide sequence: TGTGCCAGCAGTTTCCGAATCATAAACAGGGAGGGGACTGAAGCTTTCTTT. It encodes CASSFRIINREGTEAFF.

This clone was counted many times. Other DNA sequences from this sample encode an identical CDR3 as well. The chain uses TRBV9 and TRBJ2-7, with D unclear. V gave up 0 bases and J gave up 3 bases, with 7 bases separating them. The CDR3 length is 13 residues. CDR1 is SGDLS, CDR2 YYNGEE, per germline. The CDR3 spells CASSVGPHYEQYF. CDR3 DNA: TGTGCCAGCAGCGTAGGGCCCCACTACGAGCAGTACTTC.

The chain joins TRBV4-3 to TRBJ1-2; possible D gene TRBD1, 5 bases. The CDR3 has 15 amino acids. V gave up 0 bases and J gave up 4 bases, with 12 bases separating them. In germline, CDR1 is LGHNA, CDR2 YSLEER. CDR3 sequence (DNA): TGCGCCAGCAGCCAAGACGCCCAGGGTGGCTATGGCTACACCTTC. Its translation is CASSQDAQGGYGYTF.